This entry concerns a single T cell receptor beta chain. Which antigen it targets is not known. Per-nucleotide qualities are absent, and no much larger clonotype sits a single base away. The sample holds other DNA sequences that translate to the same CDR3. From each donor, a single peripheral blood sample of 95 to 150 mL on average was drawn into heparinised tubes. Using a panel that included CD45RO, CCR7, CD25, CD127, CD95 and CD27, naive, central memory, regulatory and stem cell-like memory CD4+ T cells were sorted on a BD FACSAria II. Purity was above 95% for every sorted population. PBMCs were isolated immediately by Lymphoprep density gradient centrifugation and stained directly without culture. So that batch effects would be minimized, each experiment stained and sorted samples in pairs, pairing one healthy donor with one patient. The High Capacity cDNA Reverse Transcription Kit was used to reverse transcribe all of the isolated RNA, meaning that expressed TCRB transcripts were what got sequenced. Naive, central memory and regulatory T cell samples underwent deep immunoSEQ sequencing, averaging about 3.57 million total reads per sample. Sorted cells were lysed in RLT buffer, and RNA was extracted using DNase-treated RNeasy Micro or Mini kits according to cell number. To prevent cross-contamination, every cell subset was processed on its own, while patient and healthy donor samples were processed together. The immunoSEQ multiplex PCR was used to amplify TCRB sequences from cDNA, generating 87-bp fragments that spanned the CDR3 region. The amplicons were sequenced using the Illumina HiSeq platform. Under the source paper's analysis protocol: PCR bias was computationally corrected using synthetic template baselines, reads within Hamming distance 2 were collapsed, and singletons that could not be merged were discarded. Reads were aligned against IMGT so that V, D and J genes, CDR3 length and insertions or deletions at six rearrangement sites could be assigned. Clonotype counts were normalized to sorted cell number within each subset before computing true diversity and Gini coefficients with the tcR R package. Repertoire sharing was quantified using the overlap coefficient calculated on TCRB nucleotide sequences. The source is immuneACCESS, and TCRdb retained only in-frame sequences with V and J called. Part of the clones is not carried over; for the studies checked, unresolved V genes explain less than half of this, and the remainder is unexplained. V and J calls and clone size are those listed in that table; D and trimming were worked out from the DNA. Within this sample are around 130,000 clones, with around 15% of them counted one time only. The top ten constitute 2% to 3% of the sample.

The source of the sample is a study of beta chain features in type 1 diabetes (dated by TCRdb to about 2018). For the wider study: Mean age, gender distribution, total cell number and subset yield did not differ between patients and healthy donors. The study compared TCRB repertoires of sorted circulating CD4+ T cell subsets between recently diagnosed type 1 diabetes patients and matched healthy donors. Regulatory and stem cell-like memory subsets were isolated from only 8 patients and roughly eight healthy donors, whereas naive and central memory subsets came from all 30 or so donors. A total of roughly 98,000,000 sorted cells were examined across all samples, and a strong correlation was observed between cell number per subset and RNA yield.

Spanning cysteine to phenylalanine, the CDR3 consists of 14 amino acids. CDR3 DNA only is kept here, 42 bases in frame from base 1. CDR1 and CDR2 were assigned from the germline V gene as SGDLS and YYNGEE. The V and J ends are trimmed by 2 bases and 0 bases, leaving 3 bases between them. Study-level results and caveats: Because cDNA was sequenced instead of genomic DNA, activated cells with high expression could be over-represented, although the groups did not differ in activation or CD3 levels. HLA sub-analyses involved small numbers of individuals, so any influence of HLA type on TCRB rearrangement remained unresolved. Shorter templates might have been favored by PCR, but patient and control samples were amplified and corrected together, so both groups would have been affected equally by any skew. In all four CD4+ subsets, TCRB CDR3 length was moderately but significantly shorter in type 1 diabetes patients. Naive, central memory and regulatory TCRB repertoires appeared to be more alike among patients than among healthy donors. Fewer insertions and more nucleotide deletions at VDJ recombination sites were observed in patients with type 1 diabetes, implying thymic rearrangement abnormalities.

Sequencing was carried out using central memory CD4+ T cells from blood. The sequence came from a man aged 30 to 39 with type 1 diabetes. The sequence links TRBV9 to TRBJ2-6; too little of a D gene remains to name it. The CDR3 amino acid sequence is: CASSVGSGANVLTF. The sequence in DNA is TGTGCCAGCAGCGTCGGCTCTGGGGCCAACGTCCTGACTTTC.